This T cell receptor (beta chain) was sequenced in a study of a mutant IDH1 vaccine in newly diagnosed glioma. Study-wide context: Vaccination began 4-6 weeks post radiotherapy alone, or with temozolomide cycles. Treated patients comprised approximately 62% males and approximately 40% females, mean age approximately 42 years. Beforehand, treatment had been radiotherapy, temozolomide, or both; the majority received both.

V lost 4 bases to trimming and J lost 4 bases; unmatched junction nucleotides: 4. Germline loops: CDR1 MNHEY, CDR2 SVGAGI. This CDR3 is built from 15 residues. TCRdb's table, derived via immunoSEQ multiplex PCR, lists solely in-frame clones and lacks some. The sample contains tens of thousands of clones, 70% to 90% of which appear only once. To note about this clone: Antigen: not known.

Time point noted: week 35, safety follow-up. In the vaccine, a single dose held 300 ug of the mutant IDH1 20-mer peptide, along with topical imiquimod. Across weeks 1, 3, 5, 7, 11, 15, 19 and 23, patients received a vaccination each time, eight in all. This sequence joins TRBV6-5 and TRBJ2-7; 13 bases are shared with TRBD2. This receptor was identified in a middle-aged man with glioma. This specimen was PBMCs, taken from a glioma patient whose treatment included an IDH1 peptide vaccine. DNA for the CDR3: TGTGCCAGCAGTTCCAGGACTAGCGGGAGTTACGAGCAGTACTTC. Its translation is CASSSRTSGSYEQYF.